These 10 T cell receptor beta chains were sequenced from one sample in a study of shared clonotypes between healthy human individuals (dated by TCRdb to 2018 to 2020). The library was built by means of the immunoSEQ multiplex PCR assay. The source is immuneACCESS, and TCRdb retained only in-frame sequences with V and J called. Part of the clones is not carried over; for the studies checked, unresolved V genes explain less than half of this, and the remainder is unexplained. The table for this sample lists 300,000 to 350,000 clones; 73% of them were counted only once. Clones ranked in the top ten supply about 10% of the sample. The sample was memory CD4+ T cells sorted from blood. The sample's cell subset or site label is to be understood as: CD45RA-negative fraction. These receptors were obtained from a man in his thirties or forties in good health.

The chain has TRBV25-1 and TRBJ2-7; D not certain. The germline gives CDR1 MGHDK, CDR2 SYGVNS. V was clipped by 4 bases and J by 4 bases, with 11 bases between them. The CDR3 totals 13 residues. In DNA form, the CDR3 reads TGTGCCAGCAGTGGCCCCCCCCTATACGAGCAGTACTTC. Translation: CASSGPPLYEQYF.

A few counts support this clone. Here the CDR3 DNA reads TGTGCCAGCAGCTGGGACTGGAACACCGGGGAGCTGTTTTTT. This gives the protein CASSWDWNTGELFF. This chain joins TRBV11-2 and TRBJ2-2; tentative D call: TRBD2 (6 bases). The CDR3 covers 14 residues. Trimming pared 4 bases from V and 1 base from J, leaving 7 bases between. In germline, CDR1 is SGHAT, CDR2 FQNNGV.

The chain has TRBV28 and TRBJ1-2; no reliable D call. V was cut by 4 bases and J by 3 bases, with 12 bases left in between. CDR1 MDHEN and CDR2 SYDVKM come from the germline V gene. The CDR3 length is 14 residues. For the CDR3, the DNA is TGTGCCAGCAGTTCATTCCAGTTCGACTATGGCTACACCTTC. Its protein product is CASSSFQFDYGYTF.

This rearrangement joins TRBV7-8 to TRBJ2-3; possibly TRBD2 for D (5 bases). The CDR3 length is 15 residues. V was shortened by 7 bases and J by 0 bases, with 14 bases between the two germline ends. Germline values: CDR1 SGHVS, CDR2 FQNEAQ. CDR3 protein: CASKRASRSTDTQYF. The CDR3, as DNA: TGTGCCAGCAAAAGGGCTAGCAGAAGCACAGATACGCAGTATTTT.

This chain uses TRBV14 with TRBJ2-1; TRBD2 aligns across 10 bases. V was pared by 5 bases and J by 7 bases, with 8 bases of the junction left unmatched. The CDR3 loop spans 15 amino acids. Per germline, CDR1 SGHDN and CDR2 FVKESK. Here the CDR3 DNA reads TGTGCCAGCAGCAGCCCGGGACTAGCGATGAATGAGCAGTTCTTC. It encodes CASSSPGLAMNEQFF.

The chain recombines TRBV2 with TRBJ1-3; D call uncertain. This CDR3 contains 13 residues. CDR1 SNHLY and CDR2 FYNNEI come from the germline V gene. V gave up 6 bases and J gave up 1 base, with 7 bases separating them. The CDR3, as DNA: TGTGCCAGCAGCTGGCAGTCTGGAAACACCATATATTTT. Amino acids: CASSWQSGNTIYF.

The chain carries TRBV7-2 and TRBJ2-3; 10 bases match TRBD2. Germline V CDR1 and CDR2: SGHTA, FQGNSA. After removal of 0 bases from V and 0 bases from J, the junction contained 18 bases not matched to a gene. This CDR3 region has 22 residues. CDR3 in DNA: TGTGCCAGCAGCTTAGCGGTCGGGCTAGCGGGAGTCCACATTACTAGCACAGATACGCAGTATTTT. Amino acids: CASSLAVGLAGVHITSTDTQYF.

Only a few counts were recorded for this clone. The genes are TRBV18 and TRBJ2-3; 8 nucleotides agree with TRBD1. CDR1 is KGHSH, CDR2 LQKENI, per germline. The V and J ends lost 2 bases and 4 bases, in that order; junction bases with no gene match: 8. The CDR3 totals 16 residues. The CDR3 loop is CASSPIGQGFADTQYF. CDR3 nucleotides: TGTGCCAGCTCACCAATAGGACAGGGATTTGCAGATACGCAGTATTTT.

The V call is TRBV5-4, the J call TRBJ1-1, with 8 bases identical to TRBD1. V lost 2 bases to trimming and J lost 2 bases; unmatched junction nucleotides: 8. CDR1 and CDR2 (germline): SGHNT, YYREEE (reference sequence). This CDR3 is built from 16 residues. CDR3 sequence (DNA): TGTGCCAGCAGCTTTTCTGTTGGACAGGGAAACACTGAAGCTTTCTTT. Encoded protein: CASSFSVGQGNTEAFF. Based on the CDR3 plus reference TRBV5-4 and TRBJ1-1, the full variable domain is ETGVTQSPTHLIKTRGQQVTLRCSSQSGHNTVSWYQQALGQGPQFIFQYYREEENGRGNFPPRFSGLQFPNYSSELNVNALELDDSALYLCASSFSVGQGNTEAFFGQGTRLTVV.

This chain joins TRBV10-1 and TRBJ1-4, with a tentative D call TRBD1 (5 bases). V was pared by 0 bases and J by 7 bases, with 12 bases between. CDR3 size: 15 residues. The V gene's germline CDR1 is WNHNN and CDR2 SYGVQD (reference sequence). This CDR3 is CASSESRAKGEKLFF. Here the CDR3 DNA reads TGCGCCAGCAGTGAGTCCAGGGCGAAGGGTGAAAAACTGTTTTTT.